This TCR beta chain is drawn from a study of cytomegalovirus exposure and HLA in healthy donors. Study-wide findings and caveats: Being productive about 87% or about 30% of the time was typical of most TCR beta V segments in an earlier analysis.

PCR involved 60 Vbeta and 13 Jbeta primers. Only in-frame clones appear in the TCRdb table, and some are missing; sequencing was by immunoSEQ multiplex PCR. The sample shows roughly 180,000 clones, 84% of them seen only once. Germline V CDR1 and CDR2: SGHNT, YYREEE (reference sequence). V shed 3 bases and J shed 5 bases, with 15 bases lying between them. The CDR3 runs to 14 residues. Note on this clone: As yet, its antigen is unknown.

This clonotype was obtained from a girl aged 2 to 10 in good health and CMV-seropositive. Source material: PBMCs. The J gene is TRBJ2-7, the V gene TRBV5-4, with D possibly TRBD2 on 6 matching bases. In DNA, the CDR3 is TGTGCCAGCAGCTCACCCATGGGACTGCACGAGCAGTACTTC. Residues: CASSSPMGLHEQYF.